These 32 T cell receptor beta chains were sequenced from one sample in a study of cytomegalovirus exposure and HLA in healthy donors (dated by TCRdb to 2016 to 2017). Library creation used the immunoSEQ multiplex PCR assay. The immuneACCESS repertoire file appears here via TCRdb, limited to in-frame rearrangements. These files lack a portion of the clones; in checked studies, under half of the deficit traces to unresolved V genes, and the cause of the others is not known. Recorded for this sample are roughly 130,000 clones; around 92% of them occurred a single time. The top ten clonotypes cover approximately 3.5% of the sample. The sample was PBMCs. These receptors originate from a man aged 30-40 years in good health and CMV-seronegative.

The chain uses TRBV4-2 and TRBJ2-5; D not resolved. The CDR3 has 16 residues. Germline V gene data show CDR1 as LGHNA and CDR2 as YNFKEQ. Trimming shortened V by 3 bases and J by 1 base, and 15 bases separated the two germline ends. The CDR3 sequence: CASSQVDSISQETQYF. The CDR3 DNA reads TGTGCCAGCAGCCAGGTCGATAGTATCTCCCAAGAGACCCAGTACTTC.

The chain joins TRBV5-4 to TRBJ2-7, with a weak D call TRBD1 (6 bases). The germline V and J ends were trimmed by 4 bases and 0 bases, with 17 bases remaining between them. The CDR3 is made up of 16 amino acids. Per the germline V gene, CDR1 is SGHNT and CDR2 is YYREEE (reference sequence). CDR3: CASSGAGTPSSYEQYF. CDR3 sequence (DNA): TGTGCCAGCAGCGGAGCCGGGACACCGAGCTCCTACGAGCAGTACTTC. Full variable domain (remainder filled in from reference TRBV5-4 and TRBJ2-7): ETGVTQSPTHLIKTRGQQVTLRCSSQSGHNTVSWYQQALGQGPQFIFQYYREEENGRGNFPPRFSGLQFPNYSSELNVNALELDDSALYLCASSGAGTPSSYEQYFGPGTRLTVT.

The gene calls are TRBV6-5 and TRBJ1-1, with D perhaps TRBD1 (5 bases). Per the germline V gene, CDR1 is MNHEY and CDR2 is SVGAGI. Trimming shortened V by 4 bases and J by 4 bases, and 16 bases separated the two germline ends. This CDR3 spans 15 amino acids. CDR3: CASSWVMGGSTEAFF. The DNA of the CDR3 is TGTGCCAGCAGTTGGGTGATGGGGGGGAGCACTGAAGCTTTCTTT.

The chain combines TRBV19 with TRBJ1-5; D gene unclear. V lost 5 bases to trimming and J lost 6 bases, with 8 bases between them. Looked up from germline, CDR1 is LNHDA and CDR2 is SQIVND (reference sequence). CDR3 length: 12 amino acids. The CDR3 coding sequence is TGTGCCAGTAGTGAGGGCGGTCAGCCCCAGCATTTT. Protein sequence: CASSEGGQPQHF.

The J gene is TRBJ2-7, the V gene TRBV5-1; 9 positions match TRBD1. This CDR3 has 13 residues. The germline gives CDR1 SGHRS, CDR2 YFSETQ. V lost 2 bases to trimming and J lost 6 bases; unmatched junction nucleotides: 3. In DNA form, the CDR3 reads TGCGCCAGCAGCTTACAGGGACAGGGCGAGCAGTACTTC. It specifies CASSLQGQGEQYF.

The rearrangement uses TRBV7-2 and TRBJ2-1; D is perhaps TRBD1 (5 bases). Trimming stripped 5 bases from V and 2 bases from J, with 16 bases between. This CDR3 has 16 amino acids. Germline loops: CDR1 SGHTA, CDR2 FQGNSA. As DNA, the CDR3 is TGTGCCAGCAGCCAATATTCAGGGCCAGCCTACAATGAGCAGTTCTTC. Translating it yields CASSQYSGPAYNEQFF.

The J gene is TRBJ2-2, the V gene TRBV15; 13 bases are shared with TRBD2. Per germline, CDR1 LNHNV and CDR2 YYDKDF (reference sequence). This CDR3 region has 16 residues. Unmatched junction bases numbered 0, after V lost 1 base and J lost 4 bases. CDR3 DNA: TGTGCCACCAGCAGAGGGACTAGCGGGGGCACCGGGGAGCTGTTTTTT. This sequence encodes CATSRGTSGGTGELFF.

This clone was observed a single time. V gene TRBV7-9 combines with J gene TRBJ2-1, with D possibly being TRBD1 (6 bases). Trimming took off 5 bases at V and 2 bases at J, with 16 bases between the two ends. This CDR3 is 16 amino acids long. Germline values: CDR1 SEHNR, CDR2 FQNEAQ (reference sequence). CDR3 protein: CASSPRVGDTYNEQFF. CDR3 coding DNA: TGTGCCAGCAGCCCCAGGGTGGGGGACACCTACAATGAGCAGTTCTTC. Full variable domain (missing parts from reference TRBV7-9 and TRBJ2-1): DTGVSQNPRHKITKRGQNVTFRCDPISEHNRLYWYRQTLGQGPEFLTYFQNEAQLEKSRLLSDRFSAERPKGSFSTLEIQRTEQGDSAMYLCASSPRVGDTYNEQFFGPGTRLTVL.

The genes are TRBV4-3 and TRBJ2-7, with TRBD1 as a possible D gene (6 bases). V lost 0 bases to trimming and J lost 7 bases, with 16 bases between them. This CDR3 spans 15 amino acids. Germline V gene data show CDR1 as LGHNA and CDR2 as YSLEER. The CDR3: CASSQDRRGIGEQYF. For the CDR3, the DNA is TGCGCCAGCAGCCAAGATCGCAGGGGAATAGGGGAGCAGTACTTC.

The rearrangement uses TRBV14 and TRBJ1-1; no clear D. Between the trimmed V and J ends, which lost 0 bases and 1 base, there was a span of 9 bases. This CDR3 spans 15 amino acids. Germline CDR1 SGHDN, CDR2 FVKESK. CDR3 in DNA: TGTGCCAGCAGCCAAGATAGAAACAGGAACACTGAAGCTTTCTTT. The encoded protein is CASSQDRNRNTEAFF.

The rearrangement joins TRBV18 to TRBJ2-2, with D tentatively TRBD2 (5 bases). V lost 2 bases to trimming and J lost 3 bases, with 13 bases between them. In germline, CDR1 is KGHSH, CDR2 LQKENI. The CDR3 is 16 residues long. CDR3 amino acids: CASSPLSVRDTGELFF. As DNA, the CDR3 is TGTGCCAGCTCACCATTATCAGTGCGGGACACCGGGGAGCTGTTTTTT.

The gene calls are TRBV7-9 and TRBJ2-7, with D possibly being TRBD1 (6 bases). Germline lookup yields CDR1 SEHNR and CDR2 FQNEAQ (reference sequence). The V gene lost 1 base and the J gene lost 3 bases, with 10 bases spanning the gap. The CDR3 has 14 residues. The CDR3 sequence is CASSLDGQYYEQYF. The CDR3 DNA reads as TGTGCCAGCAGCTTAGATGGACAGTACTACGAGCAGTACTTC.

This clone was found a few times. The V and J genes are TRBV27 and TRBJ1-2, with 7 bases aligning to TRBD1. CDR1 is MNHEY, CDR2 SMNVEV, per germline (reference sequence). Germline trimming cut 5 bases from V and 5 bases from J; bases unmatched to any gene: 8. The CDR3 spans 14 residues. CDR3 sequence (DNA): TGTGCCAGCAGTCCTGACAGGGCATGGTATGGCTACACCTTC. It translates to CASSPDRAWYGYTF.

The CDR3 coding sequence is TGTGCCAGCAGCCTAGACTCCTACGGTTCACCCCTCCACTTT. This encodes CASSLDSYGSPLHF. This chain links TRBV7-2 with TRBJ1-6; no definite D call. The CDR3 spans 14 residues. Germline CDR1 and CDR2: SGHTA and FQGNSA. Trimming pared 5 bases from V and 9 bases from J, leaving 14 bases between. The variable domain in full, with the rest retrieved from reference TRBV7-2 and TRBJ1-6, is GAGVSQSPSNKVTEKGKDVELRCDPISGHTALYWYRQSLGQGLEFLIYFQGNSAPDKSGLPSDRFSAERTGGSVSTLTIQRTQQEDSAVYLCASSLDSYGSPLHFGNGTRLTVT.

The chain is built from TRBV14 and TRBJ2-1, with 10 bases identical to TRBD1. The CDR3 extends over 14 amino acids. J lost 4 bases, V lost 4 bases, and 1 base had no gene match. Germline V gene lookup returns CDR1 SGHDN and CDR2 FVKESK. This CDR3 reads CASSRTGGYNEQFF. The CDR3 nucleotides read TGTGCCAGCAGCCGGACAGGGGGGTACAATGAGCAGTTCTTC.

The rearrangement joins TRBV15 to TRBJ1-1, with 8 bases matching TRBD1. Germline V lookup: CDR1 LNHNV, CDR2 YYDKDF (reference sequence). Trimming removed 3 bases from V and 3 bases from J; junction bases left unmatched: 9. The CDR3 spans 16 residues. CDR3 coding DNA: TGTGCCACCAGCAGCAGGGGGCAGGAGAGGGACACTGAAGCTTTCTTT. As protein: CATSSRGQERDTEAFF.

The CDR3 spells CASSLLTGLAGGLADTQYF. The CDR3 nucleotides are TGTGCCAGCAGCTTACTCACGGGACTAGCGGGGGGTCTAGCAGATACGCAGTATTTT. J is TRBJ2-3 and V is TRBV7-2, with 15 bases that match TRBD2. The CDR3 is 19 residues long. V dropped 2 bases and J dropped 4; count of bases not matched to a gene: 10. The germline V gene encodes CDR1 SGHTA and CDR2 FQGNSA.

The V gene is TRBV4-2, the J gene TRBJ2-1; tentatively, D is TRBD1 (6 bases). Germline CDR1 reads LGHNA; CDR2 reads YNFKEQ. This CDR3 is built from 16 residues. Between the trimmed V and J ends, which lost 0 bases and 1 base, there was a span of 10 bases. CDR3 sequence reads: CASSQDRDTSYNEQFF. CDR3 in DNA: TGTGCCAGCAGCCAAGACCGGGACACTTCCTACAATGAGCAGTTCTTC.

The chain joins TRBV27 to TRBJ2-1; D is perhaps TRBD1 (5 bases). The CDR3 contains 13 residues. V dropped 3 bases and J dropped 5 bases, with 8 bases sitting between them. The V gene's germline CDR1 is MNHEY and CDR2 SMNVEV (reference sequence). CDR3 DNA sequence: TGTGCCAGCAGTTTGGGGCAGAACAATGAGCAGTTCTTC. It codes for CASSLGQNNEQFF.

J is TRBJ2-2 and V is TRBV19, with TRBD2 matching over 10 bases. Germline V gives CDR1 LNHDA, CDR2 SQIVND (reference sequence). V dropped 7 bases and J dropped 7; count of bases not matched to a gene: 12. The CDR3 is 16 amino acids. CDR3 nucleotide sequence: TGTGCCAGTACCCCACGGGGGCTAGCGGGGGACGGGGAGCTGTTTTTT. It encodes CASTPRGLAGDGELFF.

This chain uses TRBV6-6 with TRBJ1-1; 8 bases are a match to TRBD1. In germline, CDR1 is MNHNY, CDR2 SVGAGI (reference sequence). This CDR3 is 13 amino acids long. The V gene end was trimmed by 5 bases and the J gene end by 4 bases; junction bases not matched to a gene: 3. The CDR3, as DNA: TGTGCCAGCAGTCTACAGGGGGGCACTGAAGCTTTCTTT. Its translation: CASSLQGGTEAFF.

The chain uses TRBV18 and TRBJ2-2; D gene unclear. Trimming removed 3 bases at V and 0 bases at J, with 11 bases between. This CDR3 spans 16 amino acids. Looked up from germline, CDR1 is KGHSH and CDR2 is LQKENI. The CDR3 loop reads CASSPTYEPNTGELFF. Written as DNA, the CDR3 is TGTGCCAGCTCACCTACGTACGAGCCGAACACCGGGGAGCTGTTTTTT.

The chain has TRBV29-1 and TRBJ2-3; 9 positions agree with TRBD2. The junction had 6 bases not matched to a gene; V was cut back by 8 bases and J by 9 bases. The germline V gene has CDR1 SQVTM and CDR2 ANQGSEA. The CDR3 sequence is 11 residues long. The DNA for the CDR3 is TGCAGCTACGCCGCGGGGGGGACGCAGTATTTT. This sequence encodes CSYAAGGTQYF.

J is TRBJ1-5 and V is TRBV10-3, with D perhaps matching TRBD1 (6 bases). There are 13 residues in the CDR3. The V end was cut by 9 bases, the J end by 1 base, with 10 bases between. Germline lookup yields CDR1 ENHRY and CDR2 SYGVKD. Here the CDR3 DNA reads TGTGCCATACAGGGTGGGAGCAATCAGCCCCAGCATTTT. The encoded protein is CAIQGGSNQPQHF.

V usage is TRBV10-3 and J usage is TRBJ2-2; D uncertain. Germline values: CDR1 ENHRY, CDR2 SYGVKD. V was trimmed by 10 bases and J by 3 bases, leaving 15 bases between them. There are 14 residues in the CDR3. For the CDR3, the DNA is TGTGCCAGCCACGGCGGCGTCGACACCGGGGAGCTGTTTTTT. It codes for CASHGGVDTGELFF.

This chain links TRBV29-1 with TRBJ2-3, with no clear D. From germline, CDR1 is SQVTM and CDR2 ANQGSEA. This CDR3 contains 11 residues. Trimming cost V 4 bases and J 4 bases, with 6 bases left between them. The CDR3 is CSVGPPDTQYF. The CDR3 region has the DNA TGCAGCGTTGGGCCCCCAGATACGCAGTATTTT.

This clone was picked up one time. The chain couples TRBV14 to TRBJ2-1; 10 bases fit TRBD1. The CDR3 covers 15 residues. V lost 1 base to trimming and J lost 7 bases; unmatched junction nucleotides: 4. The germline V gene encodes CDR1 SGHDN and CDR2 FVKESK. CDR3 sequence: CASSQGDRGWNEQFF. The CDR3 coding sequence is TGTGCCAGCAGCCAAGGGGACAGGGGATGGAATGAGCAGTTCTTC.

This clone has only a few counts. V is TRBV2 and J is TRBJ1-2, with D perhaps matching TRBD1 (5 bases). CDR3 length equals 14 residues. V gave up 4 bases and J gave up 7 bases, with 16 bases separating them. CDR1 and CDR2 (germline): SNHLY, FYNNEI. The CDR3 protein is CASSAEGQGIGYTF. Here the CDR3 DNA reads TGTGCCAGCAGTGCTGAAGGGCAGGGCATTGGCTACACCTTC.

The sample holds a few counts of this clone. The rearrangement joins TRBV2 to TRBJ2-1; 9 bases fit TRBD2. CDR3 length: 15 amino acids. In germline, CDR1 is SNHLY, CDR2 FYNNEI. Trimming cost V 6 bases and J 4 bases; bases outside gene matches: 7. CDR3 amino acids: CASRPGLAPYNEQFF. The CDR3 coding sequence is TGTGCCAGCAGGCCGGGACTAGCACCTTACAATGAGCAGTTCTTC.

The chain has TRBV28 and TRBJ2-1; 7 positions agree with TRBD2. In germline, CDR1 is MDHEN, CDR2 SYDVKM. This CDR3 has 16 residues. V lost 5 bases, J lost 1 base, and 8 bases stayed unmatched. CDR3 nucleotides: TGTGCCAGCAGTATGCTTCTAGCGGTGTCCTACAATGAGCAGTTCTTC. Translating it yields CASSMLLAVSYNEQFF.

This sequence joins TRBV29-1 and TRBJ1-2, with 7 positions matching TRBD1. The ends lost 0 bases at V and 1 base at J; junction bases unmatched: 17. This CDR3 comprises 19 residues. Germline V gene data show CDR1 as SQVTM and CDR2 as ANQGSEA. DNA for the CDR3: TGCAGCGTTGAAGATCGGACCTCCAGGGGGAGTAGATTTAACTATGGCTACACCTTC. Amino acid sequence: CSVEDRTSRGSRFNYGYTF.

J is TRBJ1-2 and V is TRBV4-1; the D is unclear. Per germline, CDR1 MGHRA and CDR2 YSYEKL. V was cut by 2 bases and J by 6 bases, with 16 bases left in between. The CDR3 consists of 15 residues. CDR3 nucleotide sequence: TGCGCCAGCAGCCAATCCCCTGGAGACGGCGATGGCTACACCTTC. The encoded protein is CASSQSPGDGDGYTF.